This passage covers 29 T cell receptor beta chains from one sample sequenced in a study of shared clonotypes between healthy human individuals. Some clones are missing from TCRdb's copy, which holds only in-frame ones; the method was immunoSEQ multiplex PCR. This sample has more than 400,000 clones; 90% to 97% occur once, and the top ten carry nearly 0.065%. Sequenced sample: naive CD4+ T cells sorted from blood. The subset here: CD45RA+ positively selected. The receptors here all came from a woman younger than 45 in good health.

This chain links TRBV19 with TRBJ1-5; 7 positions match TRBD1. This CDR3 comprises 15 residues. Germline V gives CDR1 LNHDA, CDR2 SQIVND (reference sequence). Losses at the gene ends were 3 bases for V and 6 bases for J; bases not matched to a gene: 8. The CDR3 region is CASSMGRGVGQPQHF. CDR3 nucleotides: TGTGCCAGTAGTATGGGCAGGGGGGTAGGTCAGCCCCAGCATTTT.

V is TRBV6-5 and J is TRBJ1-3; D is uncertain. Germline V lookup: CDR1 MNHEY, CDR2 SVGAGI. V lost 0 bases, J lost 0 bases, and 9 bases lay in between. There are 16 residues in the CDR3. CDR3 coding DNA: TGTGCCAGCAGTTACTCGCTCAGCCTCTCTGGAAACACCATATATTTT. This codes for CASSYSLSLSGNTIYF.

The CDR3 nucleotides are TGTGCCAGCAGAATCACGGGACTGGATGGCTACACCTTC. It specifies CASRITGLDGYTF. V and J are TRBV5-6 and TRBJ1-2, with D possibly matching TRBD1 (5 bases). Germline CDR1 reads SGHDT; CDR2 reads YYEEEE. The V end lost 5 bases, the J end lost 6 bases, and 14 bases lay between the germline ends. The CDR3 has 13 residues. Full variable domain (remainder filled in from reference TRBV5-6 and TRBJ1-2): DAGVTQSPTHLIKTRGQQVTLRCSPKSGHDTVSWYQQALGQGPQFIFQYYEEEERQRGNFPDRFSGHQFPNYSSELNVNALLLGDSALYLCASRITGLDGYTFGSGTRLTVV.

In nucleotides, the CDR3 is TGCGCCAGCAGCTTGGTTTGGGACAGGGGAAGCAATGAGCAGTTCTTC. Translated, it gives CASSLVWDRGSNEQFF. J is TRBJ2-1 and V is TRBV5-1; 10 bases match TRBD1. CDR1 SGHRS and CDR2 YFSETQ come from the germline V gene. The ends lost 0 bases at V and 6 bases at J; junction bases unmatched: 6. The CDR3 runs 16 residues.

The J gene is TRBJ1-5, the V gene TRBV4-1; possible D gene TRBD1, 5 bases. Trimming shortened V by 4 bases and J by 1 base, and 17 bases separated the two germline ends. The CDR3 has 17 residues. Germline V gene sequence: CDR1 MGHRA, CDR2 YSYEKL. The CDR3 nucleotides are TGCGCCAGCAGCCCCGAGGGACCGTTGAGAAGCAATCAGCCCCAGCATTTT. Encoded protein: CASSPEGPLRSNQPQHF.

V is TRBV28 and J is TRBJ1-4, with 9 nucleotides matching TRBD1. Germline V gene lookup returns CDR1 MDHEN and CDR2 SYDVKM. The CDR3 is made up of 15 amino acids. After removal of 5 bases from V and 7 bases from J, the junction contained 8 bases not matched to a gene. Written as DNA, the CDR3 is TGTGCCAGCAGTCCTCGGGACAGGGATACTGAAAAACTGTTTTTT. Protein sequence: CASSPRDRDTEKLFF.

The V gene is TRBV2, the J gene TRBJ1-3; no firm D call. This CDR3 region has 16 residues. Trimming stripped 2 bases from V and 0 bases from J, with 11 bases between. Germline CDR1 and CDR2: SNHLY and FYNNEI. The CDR3 sequence is CASSEIITISGNTIYF. CDR3 DNA: TGTGCCAGCAGTGAAATAATAACCATCTCTGGAAACACCATATATTTT. Full variable domain (outside the CDR3, taken from reference TRBV2 and TRBJ1-3): EPEVTQTPSHQVTQMGQEVILRCVPISNHLYFYWYRQILGQKVEFLVSFYNNEISEKSEIFDDQFSVERPDGSNFTLKIRSTKLEDSAMYFCASSEIITISGNTIYFGEGSWLTVV.

The CDR3 DNA follows: TGCGCCAGCAGCTTTGGCGGACAGGGCTACTACGAGCAGTACTTC. The encoded protein is CASSFGGQGYYEQYF. The chain joins TRBV5-1 to TRBJ2-7, with 8 bases aligning to TRBD1. The trim removed 2 bases at V and 3 bases at J, leaving 7 bases unmatched. The CDR3 runs 15 residues. Germline loops: CDR1 SGHRS, CDR2 YFSETQ.

The V and J genes are TRBV6-5 and TRBJ2-1; the D gene is possibly TRBD2 (6 bases). The CDR3 length is 13 residues. V was pared by 0 bases and J by 6 bases, with 6 bases between. CDR1 is MNHEY, CDR2 SVGAGI, per germline. The CDR3 DNA sequence: TGTGCCAGCAGTTACTCGACTAGCAATGAGCAGTTCTTC. This encodes CASSYSTSNEQFF.

The chain recombines TRBV5-5 with TRBJ1-5; 8 bases match TRBD1. Trimming took 3 bases from V and 5 from J; bases not matched to a gene: 7. Per the germline V gene, CDR1 is SGHKS and CDR2 is YYEKEE (reference sequence). The CDR3 loop spans 15 amino acids. The CDR3 region has the DNA TGTGCCAGCAGCTCAGGACAGGGCTGGGATCAGCCCCAGCATTTT. It encodes CASSSGQGWDQPQHF.

This chain uses TRBV5-4 with TRBJ1-5; D not resolved. The V gene's germline CDR1 is SGHNT and CDR2 YYREEE (reference sequence). The CDR3 totals 14 residues. The V end lost 1 base, the J end lost 6 bases, and 11 bases lay between the germline ends. CDR3 coding DNA: TGTGCCAGCAGCTTGCCCGGGGAGGGTCAGCCCCAGCATTTT. Protein sequence: CASSLPGEGQPQHF.

This rearrangement joins TRBV7-9 to TRBJ2-7; unclear D gene. Trimming cost V 5 bases and J 2 bases, with 7 bases left between them. The CDR3 runs to 12 residues. Germline V gene sequence: CDR1 SEHNR, CDR2 FQNEAQ (reference sequence). The CDR3 protein is CASSLAPYEQYF. The CDR3 DNA is TGTGCCAGCAGCCTCGCCCCCTACGAGCAGTACTTC. The whole variable domain, remainder taken from reference TRBV7-9 and TRBJ2-7, is DTGVSQNPRHKITKRGQNVTFRCDPISEHNRLYWYRQTLGQGPEFLTYFQNEAQLEKSRLLSDRFSAERPKGSFSTLEIQRTEQGDSAMYLCASSLAPYEQYFGPGTRLTVT.

The chain recombines TRBV6-1 with TRBJ1-2; 7 bases fit TRBD1. The CDR3 covers 15 residues. Germline-derived CDR1 and CDR2 are MNHNS and SASEGT. J was trimmed by 4 bases and V by 2 bases; bases with no gene match: 7. CDR3 nucleotides: TGTGCCAGCAGTGAATTATACAGGGGCGTCTATGGCTACACCTTC. The encoded protein is CASSELYRGVYGYTF.

V usage is TRBV28 and J usage is TRBJ1-3, with unresolved D. Germline CDR1 and CDR2: MDHEN and SYDVKM. This CDR3 has 15 residues. V was clipped by 6 bases and J by 0 bases, with 12 bases between them. CDR3: CASRTPRNSGNTIYF. The CDR3 coding sequence is TGTGCCAGCAGGACCCCTAGGAACTCTGGAAACACCATATATTTT.

The V call is TRBV27, the J call TRBJ2-7; 10 bases are shared with TRBD1. The V gene's germline CDR1 is MNHEY and CDR2 SMNVEV (reference sequence). This CDR3 contains 15 residues. V was clipped by 5 bases and J by 4 bases; unmatched bases: 8. CDR3 sequence: CASSRRQGAPYEQYF. CDR3 in DNA: TGTGCCAGCAGTCGACGACAGGGGGCCCCATACGAGCAGTACTTC.

This chain links TRBV10-1 with TRBJ2-7; 9 bases map to TRBD1. Germline assignment: CDR1 WNHNN and CDR2 SYGVQD (reference sequence). Unmatched junction bases numbered 10, after V lost 7 bases and J lost 6 bases. CDR3 length: 14 residues. The DNA of the CDR3 is TGCGCCAGCACACGGGACAGGGTTTCTGGCGAGCAGTACTTC. Protein sequence: CASTRDRVSGEQYF.

V usage is TRBV7-9 and J usage is TRBJ1-3, with 8 positions matching TRBD1. The CDR3 is 16 amino acids. Germline V gene sequence: CDR1 SEHNR, CDR2 FQNEAQ (reference sequence). The V gene end was trimmed by 3 bases and the J gene end by 5 bases; junction bases not matched to a gene: 9. CDR3 DNA sequence: TGTGCCAGCAGCTTGGCGACAGGGGCGAGCAGAAACACCATATATTTT. Translation gives CASSLATGASRNTIYF.

The chain carries TRBV28 and TRBJ2-7; a weak D match, TRBD1 (6 bases). Germline lookup yields CDR1 MDHEN and CDR2 SYDVKM. V lost 5 bases, J lost 0 bases, and 17 bases lay in between. This CDR3 comprises 16 residues. The CDR3 DNA reads as TGTGCCAGCAGTAGCCCAGGGGCAATAAGCTCCTACGAGCAGTACTTC. It is translated as CASSSPGAISSYEQYF.

The CDR3 loop is CASSSSGTVNEKLFF. CDR3 bases: TGTGCCAGCAGTTCGTCCGGGACAGTAAATGAAAAACTGTTTTTT. The chain couples TRBV6-5 to TRBJ1-4, with 7 bases matching TRBD1. The V gene's germline CDR1 is MNHEY and CDR2 SVGAGI. CDR3 length equals 15 residues. Trimming took 4 bases from V and 5 from J; bases not matched to a gene: 7.

The chain is built from TRBV19 and TRBJ2-7; 9 nucleotides match TRBD1. This CDR3 spans 15 amino acids. J gave up 3 bases and V 5 bases, and 8 bases lay outside the gene matches. Germline lookup yields CDR1 LNHDA and CDR2 SQIVND (reference sequence). CDR3 nucleotides: TGTGCCAGTAGTGTCTCCGGGACAGGGTACTACGAGCAGTACTTC. Protein sequence: CASSVSGTGYYEQYF.

This rearrangement joins TRBV5-1 to TRBJ1-4; 10 positions match TRBD1. This CDR3 has 15 residues. Germline values: CDR1 SGHRS, CDR2 YFSETQ. Trimming removed 3 bases from V and 8 bases from J; junction bases left unmatched: 7. The CDR3 DNA sequence: TGCGCCAGCAGCTCACGGACAGGGGGAGGGGAAAAACTGTTTTTT. It translates to CASSSRTGGGEKLFF.

This sequence joins TRBV5-1 and TRBJ2-1, with TRBD1 identical over 7 bases. The CDR3 has 13 residues. V dropped 2 bases and J dropped 5; count of bases not matched to a gene: 1. Germline CDR1 SGHRS, CDR2 YFSETQ. CDR3 residues: CASSFQGDNEQFF. CDR3 sequence (DNA): TGCGCCAGCAGCTTCCAGGGGGACAATGAGCAGTTCTTC.

The chain carries TRBV7-9 and TRBJ1-1; D gene ambiguous. This CDR3 contains 14 residues. The V and J ends lost 5 bases and 1 base respectively, with 11 bases between them. Germline V lookup: CDR1 SEHNR, CDR2 FQNEAQ (reference sequence). The chain's CDR3 is CASSREGANTEAFF. DNA of the CDR3: TGTGCCAGCAGCCGGGAGGGCGCGAACACTGAAGCTTTCTTT.

The V and J genes are TRBV28 and TRBJ2-7; D unresolved. The CDR3 runs 12 residues. Trimming shortened V by 3 bases and J by 7 bases, and 10 bases separated the two germline ends. Looked up from germline, CDR1 is MDHEN and CDR2 is SYDVKM. The CDR3 here is CASSLTRNEQYF. The CDR3 DNA reads as TGTGCCAGCAGTTTGACCAGGAATGAGCAGTACTTC.

CDR3 sequence reads: CASSTTKGGQIYEQYF. The CDR3 DNA reads TGTGCCAGTAGTACCACAAAGGGAGGGCAAATCTACGAGCAGTACTTC. This sequence joins TRBV19 and TRBJ2-7; TRBD2 agrees at 7 bases. The germline CDR1 and CDR2 sequences are LNHDA and SQIVND (reference sequence). V was pared by 4 bases and J by 3 bases, with 12 bases of the junction left unmatched. CDR3 length equals 16 residues.

The genes are TRBV10-1 and TRBJ2-7; 10 nucleotides match TRBD1. Per germline, CDR1 WNHNN and CDR2 SYGVQD (reference sequence). V lost 3 bases, J lost 3 bases, and 8 bases stayed unmatched. The CDR3 loop spans 16 amino acids. The CDR3 loop reads CASSDPGTGVGYEQYF. The CDR3 nucleotides read TGCGCCAGCAGTGACCCCGGGACAGGGGTGGGCTACGAGCAGTACTTC.

Only one count was recorded for this clone. The CDR3 sequence: CASNPRGRTGELFF. DNA for the CDR3: TGTGCCAGCAACCCTAGGGGGCGAACCGGGGAGCTGTTTTTT. The chain carries TRBV6-5 and TRBJ2-2, with 7 nucleotides matching TRBD1. The CDR3 loop spans 14 amino acids. V lost 7 bases and J lost 5; bases outside the gene matches: 7. CDR1 is MNHEY, CDR2 SVGAGI, per germline.

The J gene is TRBJ2-7, the V gene TRBV5-1, with 10 nucleotides matching TRBD1. The J segment lost 2 bases and the V segment lost 2 bases, leaving 4 bases of the junction unmatched. The length of the CDR3 is 15 residues. Germline V CDR1 and CDR2: SGHRS, YFSETQ. The CDR3 sequence is CASSFTGQGPYEQYF. For the CDR3, the DNA is TGCGCCAGCAGCTTCACGGGACAGGGGCCCTACGAGCAGTACTTC.

The rearrangement uses TRBV5-1 and TRBJ2-7; TRBD2 matches 8 bases. In germline, CDR1 is SGHRS, CDR2 YFSETQ. J lost 5 bases, V lost 4 bases, and 11 bases had no gene match. The CDR3 is 15 residues long. As DNA, the CDR3 is TGCGCCAGCAGCCCGGTCGGCGGGAGGTGGCACGAGCAGTACTTC. Translating gives CASSPVGGRWHEQYF.